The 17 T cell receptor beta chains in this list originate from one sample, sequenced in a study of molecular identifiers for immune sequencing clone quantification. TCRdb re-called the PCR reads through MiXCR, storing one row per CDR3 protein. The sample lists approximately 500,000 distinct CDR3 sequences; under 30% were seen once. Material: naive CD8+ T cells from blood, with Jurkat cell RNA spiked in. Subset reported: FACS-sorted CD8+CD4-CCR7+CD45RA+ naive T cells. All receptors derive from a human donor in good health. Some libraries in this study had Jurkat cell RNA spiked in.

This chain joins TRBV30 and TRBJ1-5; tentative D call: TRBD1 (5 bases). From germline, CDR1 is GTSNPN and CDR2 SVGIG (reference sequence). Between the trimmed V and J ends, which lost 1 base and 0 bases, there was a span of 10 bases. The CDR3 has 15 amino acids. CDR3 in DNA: TGTGCCTGGAGTGAGGGGTCTTATAGCAATCAGCCCCAGCATTTT. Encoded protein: CAWSEGSYSNQPQHF.

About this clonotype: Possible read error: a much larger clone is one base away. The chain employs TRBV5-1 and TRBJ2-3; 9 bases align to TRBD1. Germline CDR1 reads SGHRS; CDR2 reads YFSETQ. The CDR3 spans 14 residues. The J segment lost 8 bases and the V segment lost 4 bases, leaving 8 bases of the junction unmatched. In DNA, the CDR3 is TGCGCCAGCAGCCCTGGACAGGGGCCCGGTACGCAGTATTTT. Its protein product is CASSPGQGPGTQYF. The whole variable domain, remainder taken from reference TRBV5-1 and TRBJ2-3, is KAGVTQTPRYLIKTRGQQVTLSCSPISGHRSVSWYQQTPGQGLQFLFEYFSETQRNKGNFPGRFSGRQFSNSRSEMNVSTLELGDSALYLCASSPGQGPGTQYFGPGTRLTVL.

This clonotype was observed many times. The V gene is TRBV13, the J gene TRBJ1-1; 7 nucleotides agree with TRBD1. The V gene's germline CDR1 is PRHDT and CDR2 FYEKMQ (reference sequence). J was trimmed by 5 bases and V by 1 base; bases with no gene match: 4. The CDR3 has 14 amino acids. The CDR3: CASSLVQGRTEAFF. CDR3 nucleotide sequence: TGTGCCAGCAGCTTAGTACAGGGGAGGACTGAAGCTTTCTTT.

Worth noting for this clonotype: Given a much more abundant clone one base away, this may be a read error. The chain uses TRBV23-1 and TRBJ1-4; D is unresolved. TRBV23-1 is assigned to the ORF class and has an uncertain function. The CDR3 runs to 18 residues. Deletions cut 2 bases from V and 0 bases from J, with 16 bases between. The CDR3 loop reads CASSQIGRSEATNEKLFF. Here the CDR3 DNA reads TGCGCCAGCAGTCAAATAGGACGATCGGAAGCAACTAATGAAAAACTGTTTTTT.

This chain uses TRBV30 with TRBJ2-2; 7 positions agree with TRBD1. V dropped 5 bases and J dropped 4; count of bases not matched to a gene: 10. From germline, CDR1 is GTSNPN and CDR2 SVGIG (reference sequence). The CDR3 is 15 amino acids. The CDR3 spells CAWGARDSFTGELFF. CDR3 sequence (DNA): TGTGCCTGGGGGGCCCGGGACAGTTTCACCGGGGAGCTGTTTTTT.

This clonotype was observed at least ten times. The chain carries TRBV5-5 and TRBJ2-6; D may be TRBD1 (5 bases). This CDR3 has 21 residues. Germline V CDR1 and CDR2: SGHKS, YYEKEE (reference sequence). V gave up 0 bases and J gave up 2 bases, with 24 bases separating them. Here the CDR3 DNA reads TGTGCCAGCAGCTTGGGGCAGGGTATCACAACCCAGATCGCTGGGGCCAACGTCCTGACTTTC. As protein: CASSLGQGITTQIAGANVLTF. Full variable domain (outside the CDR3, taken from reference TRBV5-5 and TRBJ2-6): DAGVTQSPTHLIKTRGQQVTLRCSPISGHKSVSWYQQVLGQGPQFIFQYYEKEERGRGNFPDRFSARQFPNYSSELNVNALLLGDSALYLCASSLGQGITTQIAGANVLTFGAGSRLTVL.

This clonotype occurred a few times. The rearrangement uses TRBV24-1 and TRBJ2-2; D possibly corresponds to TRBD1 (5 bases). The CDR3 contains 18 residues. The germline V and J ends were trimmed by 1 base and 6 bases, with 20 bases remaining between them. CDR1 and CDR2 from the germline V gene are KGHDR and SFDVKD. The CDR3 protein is CATSDLRQTVQAPGELFF. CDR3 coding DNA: TGTGCCACCAGTGATTTAAGGCAGACAGTTCAAGCACCCGGGGAGCTGTTTTTT.

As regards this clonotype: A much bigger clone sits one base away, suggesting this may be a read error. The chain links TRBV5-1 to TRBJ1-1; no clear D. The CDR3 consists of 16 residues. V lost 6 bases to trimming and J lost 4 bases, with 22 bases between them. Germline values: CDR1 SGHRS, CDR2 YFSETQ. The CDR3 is CASTPGGRPTSTEAFF. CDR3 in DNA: TGCGCCAGCACCCCCGGAGGGCGGCCCACGAGCACTGAAGCTTTCTTT.

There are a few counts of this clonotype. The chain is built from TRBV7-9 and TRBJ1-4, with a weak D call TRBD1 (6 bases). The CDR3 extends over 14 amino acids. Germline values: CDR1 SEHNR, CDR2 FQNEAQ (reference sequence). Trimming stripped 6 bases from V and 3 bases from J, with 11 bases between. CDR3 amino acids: CASRAGDPNEKLFF. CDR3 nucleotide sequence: TGTGCCAGCAGAGCAGGGGATCCTAATGAAAAACTGTTTTTT.

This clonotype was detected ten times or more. CDR3 sequence reads: CASSLNIRATDTQYF. For the CDR3, the DNA is TGTGCCAGCAGCTTAAACATTCGCGCAACAGATACGCAGTATTTT. V gene TRBV7-9 combines with J gene TRBJ2-3; D call uncertain. CDR1 and CDR2 (germline): SEHNR, FQNEAQ (reference sequence). The ends were cut back, 2 bases at V and 3 bases at J, with 12 bases in the middle. The CDR3 extends over 15 amino acids.

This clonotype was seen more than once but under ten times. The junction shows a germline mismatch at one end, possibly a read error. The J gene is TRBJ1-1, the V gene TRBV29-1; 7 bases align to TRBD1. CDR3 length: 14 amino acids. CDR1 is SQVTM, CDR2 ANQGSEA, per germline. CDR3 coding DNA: TGCAGCGTTATTTACAGGGGTAGTGGCACTGAAGCTCTCTTT. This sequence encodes CSVIYRGSGTEALF. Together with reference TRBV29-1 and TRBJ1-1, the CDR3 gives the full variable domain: SAVISQKPSRDICQRGTSLTIQCQVDSQVTMMFWYRQQPGQSLTLIATANQGSEATYESGFVIDKFPISRPNLTFSTLTVSNMSPEDSSIYLCSVIYRGSGTEALFGQGTRLTVV.

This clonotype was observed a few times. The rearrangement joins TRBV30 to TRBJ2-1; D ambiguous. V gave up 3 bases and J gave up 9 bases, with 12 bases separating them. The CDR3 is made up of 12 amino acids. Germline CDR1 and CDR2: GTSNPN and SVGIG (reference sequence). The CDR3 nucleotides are TGTGCCTGGAGCCCAGGATGGGCTGAGCAGTTCTTC. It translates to CAWSPGWAEQFF.

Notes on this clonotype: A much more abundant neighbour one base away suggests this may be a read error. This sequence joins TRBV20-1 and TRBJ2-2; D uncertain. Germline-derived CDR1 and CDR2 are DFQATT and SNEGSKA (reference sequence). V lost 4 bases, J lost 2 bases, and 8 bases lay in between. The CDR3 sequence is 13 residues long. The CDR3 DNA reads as TGCAGTGCTATGGGCAAAAACACCGGGGAGCTGTTTTTT. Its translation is CSAMGKNTGELFF.

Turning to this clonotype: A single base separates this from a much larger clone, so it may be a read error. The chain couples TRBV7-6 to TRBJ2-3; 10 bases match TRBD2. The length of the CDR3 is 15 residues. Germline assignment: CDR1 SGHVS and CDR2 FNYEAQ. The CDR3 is CASSSSGRGADTRYF. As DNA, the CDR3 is TGTGCCAGCAGCTCCAGCGGGAGGGGCGCAGATACGCGGTATTTT. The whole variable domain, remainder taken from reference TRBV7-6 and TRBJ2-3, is GAGVSQSPRYKVTKRGQDVALRCDPISGHVSLYWYRQALGQGPEFLTYFNYEAQQDKSGLPNDRFSAERPEGSISTLTIQRTEQRDSAMYRCASSSSGRGADTRYFGPGTRLTVL.

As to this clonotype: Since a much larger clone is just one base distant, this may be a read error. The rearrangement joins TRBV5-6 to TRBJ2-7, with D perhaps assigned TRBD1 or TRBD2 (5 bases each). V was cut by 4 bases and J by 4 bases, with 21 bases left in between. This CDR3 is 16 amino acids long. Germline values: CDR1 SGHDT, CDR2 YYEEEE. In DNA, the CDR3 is TGTGCCAGCAGCGGTTTTTTGGGGGTTTCGGAGTACGAGCAGTACTTC. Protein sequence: CASSGFLGVSEYEQYF.

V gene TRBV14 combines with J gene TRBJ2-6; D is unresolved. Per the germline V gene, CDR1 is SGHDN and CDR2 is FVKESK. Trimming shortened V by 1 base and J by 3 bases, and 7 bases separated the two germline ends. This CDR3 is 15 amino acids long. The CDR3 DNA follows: TGTGCCAGCAGCCAAGGGGTCGGTGGGGCCAACGTCCTGACTTTC. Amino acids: CASSQGVGGANVLTF.

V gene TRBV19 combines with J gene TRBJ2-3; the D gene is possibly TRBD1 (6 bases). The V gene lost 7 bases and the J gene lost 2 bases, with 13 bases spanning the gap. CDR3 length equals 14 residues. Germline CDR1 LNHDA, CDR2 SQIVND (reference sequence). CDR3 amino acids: CASTPDRYTDTQYF. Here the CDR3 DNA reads TGTGCCAGTACCCCTGACAGGTACACAGATACGCAGTATTTT.